This T cell receptor beta chain was retrieved from a study of blood T cells in healthy people across ages. General observations from the study: The authors considered diversity estimates from one million T cells to be underestimates.

Each donor gave roughly 10 milliliters of peripheral blood. Details on this clonotype: Its antigen is not known.

CDR3 length equals 15 residues. V gave up 3 bases and J gave up 3 bases; unmatched junction bases: 5. Germline values: CDR1 LGHDT, CDR2 YNNKEL (reference sequence). Sample-barcoded 5' priming and a J-beta primer mix drove a second PCR of about 6 to 11 cycles. In TCRdb, the 5' RACE reads were re-called with MiXCR into one record per CDR3 protein. Of fewer than 900,000 distinct CDR3 sequences in the sample, 36% were seen once. Sequenced input: blood. The chain carries TRBV3-1 and TRBJ1-1, with 9 bases fitting TRBD1. This TCR derives from a man between 18 and 29 years old in good health. CDR3: CASSHGDRGDTEAFF. The CDR3 region has the DNA TGTGCCAGCAGCCACGGAGACAGGGGGGACACTGAAGCTTTCTTT.